The clone carrying this T cell receptor (beta chain) was seen once. What it binds is unknown. CDR1 ENHRY and CDR2 SYGVKD come from the germline V gene. The CDR3 extends over 14 amino acids. The germline V and J ends were trimmed by 3 bases and 4 bases, with 12 bases remaining between them. The data were obtained in a study of shared clonotypes between healthy human individuals. General study findings and limits: The expectation was that sequencing depth would affect clonotype sharing among donors. Lower generation probabilities were found for non-shared clonotypes than for those shared by all four donors.

Healthy adults negative for HIV, lacking recent acute infections or vaccinations, served as donors. CD4+ cells were split into CD45RA+ naive and CD45RA-negative memory subsets. The protocol was immunoSEQ multiplex PCR, while the TCRdb copy is restricted to in-frame clones and leaves out a portion. The table includes some 2,500,000 clones, less than 95% detected once. This clonotype was obtained from a man between 18 and 29 years old in good health. Some clones in this sample may be carry-over from other donors' samples. The chain employs TRBV10-3 and TRBJ1-2; D gene unclear. Material for sequencing was naive CD4+ T cells from PBMCs. The subset: CD45RA+ positively selected. CDR3 region: CAISDRQQSYGYTF. Written as DNA, the CDR3 is TGTGCCATCAGTGATAGGCAACAGAGCTATGGCTACACCTTC.